This T cell receptor (beta chain) stems from a study of T-cell reconstitution after alpha-beta-depleted transplantation in children. This clonotype has ten or more counts. Its antigen is not identified. Study-level findings and limits: Once a year had passed after transplant, T-cell counts and diversity came mostly from newly produced T cells. Several hundred rapidly expanded clones from non-depleted graft cells reportedly supplied alpha-beta T cells about two months post-transplant.

Preparing the TCRbeta library involved the use of unique molecular identifiers. TCRdb used MiXCR to reprocess the PCR reads, holding one entry per CDR3 protein. The table has around 240,000 distinct CDR3 sequences, 8.2% seen once. This CDR3 contains 13 residues. Trimming removed 3 bases at V and 6 bases at J, with 14 bases between. Germline V lookup: CDR1 DFQATT, CDR2 SNEGSKA (reference sequence). The starting material was PBMCs, mostly from graft donor cells, obtained 180 days after TCRalphabeta/CD19-depleted stem cell transplant. The source of this sequence is a male patient between 5 and 17 years old who had a stem cell transplant for acute lymphoblastic leukemia, so the T cells may come from the graft donor. The chain couples TRBV20-1 to TRBJ1-2, with D uncertain. The CDR3 coding sequence is TGCAGTGCTAGTTATAAGACGGGCAATGGCTACACCTTC. Protein product: CSASYKTGNGYTF.